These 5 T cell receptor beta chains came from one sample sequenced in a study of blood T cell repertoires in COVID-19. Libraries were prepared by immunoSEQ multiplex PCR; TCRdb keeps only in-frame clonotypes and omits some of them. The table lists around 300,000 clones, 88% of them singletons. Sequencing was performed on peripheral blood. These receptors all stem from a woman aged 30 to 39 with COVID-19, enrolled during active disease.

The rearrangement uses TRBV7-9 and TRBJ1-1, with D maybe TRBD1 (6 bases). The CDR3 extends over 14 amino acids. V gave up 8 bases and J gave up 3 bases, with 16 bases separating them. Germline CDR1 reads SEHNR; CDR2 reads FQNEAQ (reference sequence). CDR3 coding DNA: TGTGCCAGCCTACGGGGGGCCGGGTACACTGAAGCTTTCTTT. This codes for CASLRGAGYTEAFF.

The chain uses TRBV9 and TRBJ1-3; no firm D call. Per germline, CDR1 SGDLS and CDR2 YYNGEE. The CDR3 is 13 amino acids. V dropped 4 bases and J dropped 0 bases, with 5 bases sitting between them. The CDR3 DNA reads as TGTGCCAGCAGCCAGTTCTCTGGAAACACCATATATTTT. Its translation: CASSQFSGNTIYF.

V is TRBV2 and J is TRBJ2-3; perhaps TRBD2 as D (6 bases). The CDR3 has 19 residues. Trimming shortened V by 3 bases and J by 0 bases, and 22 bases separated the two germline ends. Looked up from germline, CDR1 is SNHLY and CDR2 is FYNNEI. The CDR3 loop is CASSELLGPAGYSTDTQYF. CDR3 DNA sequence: TGTGCCAGCAGTGAGCTCTTGGGGCCTGCGGGGTATAGCACAGATACGCAGTATTTT.

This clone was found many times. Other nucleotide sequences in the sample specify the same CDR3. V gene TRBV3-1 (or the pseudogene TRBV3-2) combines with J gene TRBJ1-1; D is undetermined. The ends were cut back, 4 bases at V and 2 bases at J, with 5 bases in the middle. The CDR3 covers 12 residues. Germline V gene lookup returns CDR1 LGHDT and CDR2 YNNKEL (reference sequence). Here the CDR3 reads CASSLLNTEAFF. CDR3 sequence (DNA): TGTGCCAGCAGCCTCCTTAACACTGAAGCTTTCTTT.

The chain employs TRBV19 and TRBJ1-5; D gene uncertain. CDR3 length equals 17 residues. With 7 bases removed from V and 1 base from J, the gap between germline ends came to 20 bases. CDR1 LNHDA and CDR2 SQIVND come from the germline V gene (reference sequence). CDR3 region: CASNGGWNSMSNQPQHF. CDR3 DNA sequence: TGTGCCAGTAATGGAGGGTGGAATAGTATGAGCAATCAGCCCCAGCATTTT.